These T cell receptor beta chains were read from a single sample in a study of cytomegalovirus exposure and HLA in healthy donors. The data were produced by immunoSEQ multiplex PCR, yet TCRdb's version contains in-frame clones alone and is incomplete. The table records hundreds of thousands of clones, roughly 91% of them present only once. Specimen: PBMCs. All receptors come from a woman under 30 in good health and CMV-seronegative. The CDR3 runs from the conserved cysteine through the conserved F or W. D genes are given only for firm matches. Clone size appears in some rows only: once, few, many, or a class for an expanded clone.

J gene,CDR3 length,V gene,clone size,D gene,CDR3 DNA,CDR3 protein
TRBJ2-7,13,TRBV18,.,TRBD1,TGTGCCAGCTCCCGGGACAGGGAACGTGAGCAGTACTTC,CASSRDREREQYF
TRBJ1-2,12,TRBV29-1,once,.,TGCAGCGTTGAAGGAAATTCGAGGGGCTACACCTTC,CSVEGNSRGYTF
TRBJ1-6,14,TRBV10-2,.,TRBD1,TGCGCCAGCAGTGAGAGGCAGGGGGTTTCACCCCTCCACTTT,CASSERQGVSPLHF
TRBJ2-1,16,TRBV7-9,.,TRBD2,TGTGCCAGCAGCCCCCCGAGGTCGCGGGAGGAACAAGGGCAGTTCTTC,CASSPPRSREEQGQFF
TRBJ2-7,15,TRBV4-2,.,.,TGTGCCAGCAGCCAAGATCGTGGCAGTCCCTACGAGCAGTACTTC,CASSQDRGSPYEQYF
TRBJ1-1,13,TRBV5-1,.,.,TGCGCCAGCAGCTTTGACAGGACCACTGAAGCTTTCTTT,CASSFDRTTEAFF
TRBJ1-2,14,TRBV4-3,.,.,TGCGCCAGCAGCCAAGGAGGGATGGTCTATGGCTACACCTTC,CASSQGGMVYGYTF
TRBJ2-2,15,TRBV27,.,TRBD1,TGTGCCAGCAGAATTGGACAGGGGGCCACCGGGGAGCTGTTTTTT,CASRIGQGATGELFF
TRBJ1-6,14,TRBV5-1,.,.,TGCGCCAGCAGCTTGGGCGTGGTCGGGTCACCCCTCCACTTT,CASSLGVVGSPLHF
TRBJ1-1,14,TRBV6-6,.,.,TGTGCCAGCAGGACCCGGGACAAATACACTGAAGCTTTCTTT,CASRTRDKYTEAFF
TRBJ2-3,12,TRBV29-1,.,.,TGCAGCGACCTATCTGGAGCAGATACGCAGTATTTT,CSDLSGADTQYF
TRBJ2-2,13,TRBV19,.,.,TGTGCCAGTAGTATAGGCGGGGCCGGGGAGCTGTTTTTT,CASSIGGAGELFF
TRBJ2-3,14,TRBV18,.,.,TGTGCCAGCTCCCAGGGTTCCGGGCCAGATACGCAGTATTTT,CASSQGSGPDTQYF
TRBJ2-7,13,TRBV6-5,.,.,TGTGCCAGCAGTGAGGACGGGGTTACAGAGCAGTACTTC,CASSEDGVTEQYF
TRBJ2-3,14,TRBV9,.,.,TGTGCCAGCAGCGTAGGTAGCTTCACAGATACGCAGTATTTT,CASSVGSFTDTQYF
TRBJ2-7,14,TRBV5-4,once,TRBD2,TGTGCCAGCGGGCGCCGGGGGGACTACTACGAGCAGTACTTC,CASGRRGDYYEQYF
TRBJ1-3,13,TRBV11-2,.,.,TGTGCCAGCAGCTACTACACAGGAAACACCATATATTTT,CASSYYTGNTIYF
TRBJ2-7,12,TRBV7-9,.,.,TGTGCCATCCTTACCCCGGGGGACGAGCAGTACTTC,CAILTPGDEQYF
TRBJ2-6,17,TRBV7-9,.,.,TGTGCCAGCAGCTTATCTGGGCCAGGGGCCGGGGCCAACGTCCTGACTTTC,CASSLSGPGAGANVLTF
TRBJ2-4,14,TRBV2,.,.,TGTGCCAGCAGTGAGGTTGGGCGTAAAAACATTCAGTACTTC,CASSEVGRKNIQYF
TRBJ2-5,14,TRBV9,.,TRBD2,TGTGCCAGCAGCGTAGAAGCGGGAGAAGAGACCCAGTACTTC,CASSVEAGEETQYF
TRBJ1-5,12,TRBV2,.,.,TGTGCCAGCAGTGGCGGGGACCGGCCCCAGCATTTT,CASSGGDRPQHF
TRBJ2-3,14,TRBV30,.,TRBD1,TGTGCCTGGAGTCAGGACAGGGGCACAGATACGCAGTATTTT,CAWSQDRGTDTQYF
TRBJ1-1,11,TRBV27,.,.,TGTGCCAGCAGTAGCGGCATAGAAGCTTTCTTT,CASSSGIEAFF
TRBJ1-3,17,TRBV28,.,TRBD1,TGTGCCAGCATAGAAATGACAGGGGCCATTTCTGGAAACACCATATATTTT,CASIEMTGAISGNTIYF
TRBJ2-3,17,TRBV5-1,.,TRBD2,TGCGCCAGCAGCCCGAACCCTAGCGGGCCAAGCACAGATACGCAGTATTTT,CASSPNPSGPSTDTQYF
TRBJ2-1,16,TRBV6-5,.,TRBD1,TGTGCCAGCAGTTACTCCGGGACAGGATCCTACAATGAGCAGTTCTTC,CASSYSGTGSYNEQFF
TRBJ2-2,19,TRBV10-2,.,TRBD2,TGCGCCAGCAACCTTGGGCCCGGGACTAGCGGTGCCAACACCGGGGAGCTGTTTTTT,CASNLGPGTSGANTGELFF
TRBJ1-3,14,TRBV4-2,.,TRBD1,TGTGCCAGCAGCCGGGGGACAGCCGGAAACACCATATATTTT,CASSRGTAGNTIYF
TRBJ2-7,16,TRBV7-9,.,TRBD2,TGTGCCAGCAGCCCCCGGACTAGCGGGGGAGGCTACGAGCAGTACTTC,CASSPRTSGGGYEQYF
TRBJ1-2,17,TRBV15,.,.,TGTGCCACCAGCCCAAACCCCGGACTCGCCCTTAACTATGGCTACACCTTC,CATSPNPGLALNYGYTF
TRBJ2-1,15,TRBV19,.,TRBD2,TGTGCCAGTAGGGGTAGCGGGAGAAACTACAATGAGCAGTTCTTC,CASRGSGRNYNEQFF
TRBJ2-2,14,TRBV29-1,few,TRBD1,TGCAGCGTTCAAGACAGGGTCGGCACCGGGGAGCTGTTTTTT,CSVQDRVGTGELFF
TRBJ2-1,12,TRBV11-3,.,TRBD2,TGTGCCAGCAGCTATAGCGGGAGTGAGCAGTTCTTC,CASSYSGSEQFF
TRBJ1-1,19,TRBV1,.,.,TGCACCAGCAGCCAAGATAGCCCTACCCCCGATAAATTCAACACTGAAGCTTTCTTT,CTSSQDSPTPDKFNTEAFF
TRBJ2-2,13,TRBV19,.,.,TGTGCCAGTAGAAAAGGGGTCACCGGGGAGCTGTTTTTT,CASRKGVTGELFF
TRBJ2-1,15,TRBV5-1,.,TRBD2,TGCGCCAGCAGCCACGCCGGGACTACAAACAATGAGCAGTTCTTC,CASSHAGTTNNEQFF
TRBJ2-1,13,TRBV30,.,TRBD2,TGTGCCGGATTAGCGGGAGGCGGCCATGAGCAGTTCTTC,CAGLAGGGHEQFF
TRBJ2-7,11,TRBV7-2,.,.,TGTGCCAGCAGCCTTTATTACGAGCAGTACTTC,CASSLYYEQYF
TRBJ1-2,10,TRBV6-1,once,.,TGTGCCAGCAGTGAGAGGGTTAACACCTTC,CASSERVNTF
TRBJ2-5,16,TRBV4-1,.,TRBD1,TGCGCCAGCAGCCATTCCGGGACAGGGGATCGGGAGACCCAGTACTTC,CASSHSGTGDRETQYF
TRBJ2-2,13,TRBV2,.,.,TGTGCCAGCCAGGAGGAGGGCACCGGGGAGCTGTTTTTT,CASQEEGTGELFF
TRBJ2-5,17,TRBV5-6,.,TRBD2,TGTGCCAGCAGCTTGGGGACTAGCGGGGGATATCGGGAGACCCAGTACTTC,CASSLGTSGGYRETQYF
TRBJ2-3,11,TRBV9,.,.,TGTGCCAGCGGACACACAGATACGCAGTATTTT,CASGHTDTQYF
TRBJ1-5,15,TRBV5-1,once,TRBD1,TGCGCCAGCAGCTCGGGGACAGTGGGCAATCAGCCCCAGCATTTT,CASSSGTVGNQPQHF
TRBJ1-2,12,TRBV15,.,.,TGTGCCACCAGCAGAACAGCCTATGGCTACACCTTC,CATSRTAYGYTF
TRBJ1-5,14,TRBV30,.,.,TGTGCCTGGACCTCGACAGATAGCAATCAGCCCCAGCATTTT,CAWTSTDSNQPQHF
TRBJ1-5,17,TRBV4-1,.,TRBD1,TGCGCCAGCAGCCACAGAACCGGGACAGTGAACGCTCAGCCCCAGCATTTT,CASSHRTGTVNAQPQHF
TRBJ1-4,15,TRBV5-1,.,TRBD1,TGCGCCAGCAGCTCAATGGGACAGGGAAGCGAAAAACTGTTTTTT,CASSSMGQGSEKLFF
TRBJ2-7,15,TRBV7-9,.,TRBD1,TGTGCCAGCAGCCCGTGGACAGGGCGTCTCTACGAGCAGTACTTC,CASSPWTGRLYEQYF
TRBJ2-1,12,TRBV18,.,.,TGTGCCAGCTCACCGATGCGGGATGAGCAGTTCTTC,CASSPMRDEQFF
TRBJ2-6,18,TRBV4-3,.,TRBD1,TGCGCCAGCAGCCAACAGCCGGGACAGGGATCCGGGGCCAACGTCCTGACTTTC,CASSQQPGQGSGANVLTF
TRBJ1-3,16,TRBV6-6,.,TRBD1,TGTGCCAGCAGTTATGACAGGGGGCGATTTGGAAACACCATATATTTT,CASSYDRGRFGNTIYF
TRBJ1-2,16,TRBV4-1,.,.,TGCGCCAGCAGCCAGGGGGGTCTTAAAGCTAACTATGGCTACACCTTC,CASSQGGLKANYGYTF
TRBJ2-7,13,TRBV6-1,.,TRBD2,TGTGCCAGCAGTACTAGCGGGAGTTACGAGCAGTACTTC,CASSTSGSYEQYF
TRBJ2-6,19,TRBV7-2,.,.,TGTGCCAGCAGCTTTTCTTATGGACAACCTGAATCTGGGGCCAACGTCCTGACTTTC,CASSFSYGQPESGANVLTF
TRBJ2-7,13,TRBV7-9,few,.,TGTGCCAGCAGCTCCAGGGATTCCTACGAGCAGTACTTC,CASSSRDSYEQYF